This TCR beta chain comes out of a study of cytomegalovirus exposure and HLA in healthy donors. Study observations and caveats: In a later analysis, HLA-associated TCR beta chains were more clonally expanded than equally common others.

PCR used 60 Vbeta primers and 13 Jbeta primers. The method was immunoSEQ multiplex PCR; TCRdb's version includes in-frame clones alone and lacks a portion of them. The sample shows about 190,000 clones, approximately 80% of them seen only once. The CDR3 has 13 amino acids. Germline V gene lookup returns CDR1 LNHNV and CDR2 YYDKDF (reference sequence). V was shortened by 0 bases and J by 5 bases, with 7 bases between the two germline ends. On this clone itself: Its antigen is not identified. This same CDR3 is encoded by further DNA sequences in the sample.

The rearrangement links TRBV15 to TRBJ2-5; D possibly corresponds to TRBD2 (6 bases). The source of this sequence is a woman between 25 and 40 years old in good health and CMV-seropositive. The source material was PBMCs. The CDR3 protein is CATSRDRGETQYF. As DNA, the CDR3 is TGTGCCACCAGCAGAGATCGGGGGGAGACCCAGTACTTC.